These 31 T cell receptor beta chains originate from one sample sequenced in a study of cytomegalovirus exposure and HLA in healthy donors. The PCR had 60 Vbeta and 13 Jbeta primers. The protocol was immunoSEQ multiplex PCR, while the TCRdb copy is restricted to in-frame clones and leaves out a portion. The profile shows about 190,000 clones, 60% to 80% of them singletons. Sequenced sample: PBMCs. The receptor source for this set is a young woman in good health and CMV-seropositive.

J is TRBJ1-3 and V is TRBV28; 9 bases are shared with TRBD1. The CDR3 length is 14 residues. Germline V gives CDR1 MDHEN, CDR2 SYDVKM. J was trimmed by 4 bases and V by 6 bases; bases with no gene match: 4. The CDR3 protein is CASSPGQGGNTIYF. Here the CDR3 DNA reads TGTGCCAGCAGCCCGGGACAGGGAGGAAACACCATATATTTT.

The chain carries TRBV7-8 and TRBJ2-7; 13 bases align to TRBD2. CDR1 and CDR2 from the germline V gene are SGHVS and FQNEAQ. CDR3 length: 17 residues. The junction had 9 bases not matched to a gene; V was cut back by 2 bases and J by 5 bases. The CDR3 DNA reads TGTGCCAGCAGCTTACGCAGGACTAGCGGGAGTCACCACGAGCAGTACTTC. Residues: CASSLRRTSGSHHEQYF.

The chain combines TRBV7-9 with TRBJ1-1, with 7 bases lining up with TRBD1. CDR1 SEHNR and CDR2 FQNEAQ come from the germline V gene (reference sequence). V gave up 8 bases and J gave up 11 bases; unmatched junction bases: 5. The CDR3 sequence is 10 residues long. The CDR3 sequence is CASVDREAFF. The CDR3 region has the DNA TGTGCCAGCGTTGACAGGGAGGCTTTCTTT.

V is TRBV6-1 and J is TRBJ2-1, with TRBD2 matching over 12 bases. CDR3 length equals 15 residues. V lost 7 bases to trimming and J lost 6 bases; unmatched junction nucleotides: 7. Germline loops: CDR1 MNHNS, CDR2 SASEGT. The CDR3 coding sequence is TGTGCCAGCACCGGACTAGCGGGATCATCCAATGAGCAGTTCTTC. It yields the protein CASTGLAGSSNEQFF.

The V call is TRBV5-4, the J call TRBJ2-1; 12 bases line up with TRBD2. The CDR3 spans 14 residues. J was trimmed by 6 bases and V by 9 bases; bases with no gene match: 7. Germline-derived CDR1 and CDR2 are SGHNT and YYREEE (reference sequence). DNA for the CDR3: TGTGCCATCGAAAGACTAGCGGGAGTCAATGAGCAGTTCTTC. Encoded protein: CAIERLAGVNEQFF.

The rearrangement links TRBV10-2 to TRBJ2-7; TRBD1 agrees at 7 bases. CDR1 is WSHSY, CDR2 SAAADI, per germline. The CDR3 is 12 amino acids. V dropped 10 bases and J dropped 7; count of bases not matched to a gene: 10. CDR3 DNA: TGCGCCACCCTCGGGACAGCACCAGAGCAGTACTTC. Its protein is CATLGTAPEQYF.

J is TRBJ2-1 and V is TRBV15; D is perhaps TRBD1 (5 bases). CDR1 is LNHNV, CDR2 YYDKDF, per germline (reference sequence). The V and J ends lost 5 bases and 8 bases respectively, with 25 bases between them. The CDR3 length is 17 residues. The CDR3 region is CATSAPTDSAHRYEQFF. CDR3 sequence (DNA): TGTGCCACCAGCGCGCCAACCGACAGCGCCCATCGGTATGAGCAGTTCTTC.

The rearrangement uses TRBV27 and TRBJ2-1, with 7 bases that match TRBD2. V gave up 4 bases and J gave up 6 bases; unmatched junction bases: 6. Germline CDR1 and CDR2: MNHEY and SMNVEV (reference sequence). The CDR3 sequence is 14 residues long. The CDR3 nucleotides are TGTGCCAGCAGTTGGGCGGGAGCGGGCAATGAGCAGTTCTTC. This sequence encodes CASSWAGAGNEQFF.

The chain recombines TRBV9 with TRBJ2-5, with D possibly TRBD2 on 5 matching bases. V was pared by 0 bases and J by 3 bases, with 9 bases between. Germline V gene data show CDR1 as SGDLS and CDR2 as YYNGEE. The CDR3 loop spans 14 amino acids. The DNA for the CDR3 is TGTGCCAGCAGCGTAGAGTGGGGAGAAGAGACCCAGTACTTC. Translating it yields CASSVEWGEETQYF.

This clone was seen only a few times. The rearrangement joins TRBV6-1 to TRBJ2-7; TRBD1 aligns across 9 bases. The CDR3 runs 12 residues. Looked up from germline, CDR1 is MNHNS and CDR2 is SASEGT. J gave up 5 bases and V 10 bases, and 6 bases lay outside the gene matches. The CDR3 loop is CATGQGGDEQYF. Written as DNA, the CDR3 is TGTGCCACGGGACAGGGCGGGGACGAGCAGTACTTC.

This clone showed up just a few times. The V call is TRBV25-1, the J call TRBJ2-7, with D possibly TRBD2 on 6 matching bases. The CDR3 has 11 amino acids. V was clipped by 4 bases and J by 5 bases, with 6 bases between them. Germline V CDR1 and CDR2: MGHDK, SYGVNS. CDR3 sequence reads: CASSGGDEQYF. For the CDR3, the DNA is TGTGCCAGCAGTGGGGGGGACGAGCAGTACTTC.

The chain has TRBV6-1 and TRBJ2-7; TRBD2 is a possible D gene (6 bases). This CDR3 is 14 amino acids long. Germline V lookup: CDR1 MNHNS, CDR2 SASEGT. Trimming removed 1 base at V and 5 bases at J, with 12 bases between. This chain's CDR3 is CASSEGTEGHEQYF. CDR3 nucleotides: TGTGCCAGCAGTGAAGGGACGGAGGGTCACGAGCAGTACTTC.

The CDR3 sequence is CASSLTGANGETQYF. The CDR3 DNA is TGTGCCAGCAGCCTGACAGGGGCCAACGGGGAGACCCAGTACTTC. The rearrangement joins TRBV7-7 to TRBJ2-5; 8 bases align to TRBD1. Germline loops: CDR1 SSHAT, CDR2 FNYEAQ (reference sequence). The CDR3 sequence is 15 residues long. The junction had 10 bases not matched to a gene; V was cut back by 5 bases and J by 5 bases. Full variable domain (missing parts from reference TRBV7-7 and TRBJ2-5): GAGVSQSPRYKVTKRGQDVTLRCDPISSHATLYWYQQALGQGPEFLTYFNYEAQPDKSGLPSDRFSAERPEGSISTLTIQRTEQRDSAMYRCASSLTGANGETQYFGPGTRLLVL.

This clone came up a few times. The genes are TRBV5-1 and TRBJ1-4; TRBD1 matches 10 bases. V gave up 4 bases and J gave up 8 bases; unmatched junction bases: 8. The CDR3 covers 15 residues. CDR1 is SGHRS and CDR2 is YFSETQ in the germline V gene. CDR3 residues: CASSDRTGGSEKLFF. CDR3 coding DNA: TGCGCCAGCAGCGACCGGACAGGGGGATCGGAAAAACTGTTTTTT.

The J gene is TRBJ2-5, the V gene TRBV11-2; D gene ambiguous. Per germline, CDR1 SGHAT and CDR2 FQNNGV. CDR3 size: 12 residues. V gave up 6 bases and J gave up 5 bases, with 10 bases separating them. The CDR3 DNA reads as TGTGCCAGCAGATTGCTGGAGGAGACCCAGTACTTC. Translation gives CASRLLEETQYF.

The gene calls are TRBV5-5 and TRBJ2-7, with TRBD2 identical over 7 bases. Germline lookup yields CDR1 SGHKS and CDR2 YYEKEE (reference sequence). V shed 2 bases, J shed 5 bases, and the junction held 4 bases outside the gene matches. The length of the CDR3 is 13 residues. The CDR3 sequence is CASSFTSADEQYF. The CDR3 bases are TGTGCCAGCAGCTTCACTAGCGCCGACGAGCAGTACTTC.

The V gene is TRBV5-1, the J gene TRBJ2-3; the match to TRBD1 covers 7 bases. CDR1 SGHRS and CDR2 YFSETQ come from the germline V gene. V gave up 6 bases and J gave up 2 bases; unmatched junction bases: 6. The CDR3 sequence is 14 residues long. The CDR3 DNA follows: TGCGCCAGCAAGGGACAGCTCAACACAGATACGCAGTATTTT. This translates into CASKGQLNTDTQYF.

The chain couples TRBV19 to TRBJ1-2; D might be TRBD1 (6 bases). The length of the CDR3 is 13 residues. Germline-derived CDR1 and CDR2 are LNHDA and SQIVND (reference sequence). Trimming took 8 bases from V and 3 from J, leaving 13 bases between them. CDR3 protein: CASGPGTHYGYTF. The CDR3 coding sequence is TGTGCCAGTGGTCCGGGGACACACTATGGCTACACCTTC.

This chain uses TRBV5-6 with TRBJ2-3, with 10 bases fitting TRBD2. The germline V gene encodes CDR1 SGHDT and CDR2 YYEEEE. There are 16 residues in the CDR3. Trimming removed 1 base from V and 4 bases from J; junction bases left unmatched: 6. The CDR3 region has the DNA TGTGCCAGCAGCTTGTCGGTAGCGGGAGGCTCAGATACGCAGTATTTT. The encoded protein is CASSLSVAGGSDTQYF.

In this sample, this clone turned up a few times. The rearrangement joins TRBV5-4 to TRBJ2-7, with D possibly being TRBD1 (5 bases). V was clipped by 2 bases and J by 3 bases, with 9 bases between them. Germline V gene sequence: CDR1 SGHNT, CDR2 YYREEE (reference sequence). The CDR3 length is 13 residues. CDR3 bases: TGTGCCAGCAGCTTTCCAGGGCGCTACGAGCAGTACTTC. Its protein product is CASSFPGRYEQYF.

This clone turned up a few times. The V gene is TRBV5-4, the J gene TRBJ2-2; 8 bases fit TRBD1. The V segment lost 9 bases and the J segment 2 bases; nucleotides outside the gene matches: 9. The germline V gene encodes CDR1 SGHNT and CDR2 YYREEE (reference sequence). The CDR3 is 15 residues long. CDR3 in amino acids: CATQAGQGNTGELFF. As DNA, the CDR3 is TGTGCCACCCAGGCCGGACAGGGCAACACCGGGGAGCTGTTTTTT.

The rearrangement joins TRBV7-9 to TRBJ2-1; D possibly corresponds to TRBD2 (6 bases). This CDR3 has 15 residues. Looked up from germline, CDR1 is SEHNR and CDR2 is FQNEAQ (reference sequence). V lost 4 bases and J lost 6, with 16 bases in between. The CDR3 here is CASSSGGRRVNEQFF. The DNA for the CDR3 is TGTGCCAGCAGCTCTGGGGGGAGGAGGGTCAATGAGCAGTTCTTC.

The V and J genes are TRBV5-1 and TRBJ1-5; tentatively, D is TRBD1 (6 bases). The V gene's germline CDR1 is SGHRS and CDR2 YFSETQ. Trimming removed 3 bases at V and 5 bases at J, with 12 bases between. The CDR3 loop spans 14 amino acids. CDR3 DNA sequence: TGCGCCAGCAGCTCAGGGGACAATTATCAGCCCCAGCATTTT. Its protein is CASSSGDNYQPQHF.

This clone appeared once. The gene calls are TRBV7-9 and TRBJ2-5; TRBD2 matches at 16 bases. V shed 4 bases, J shed 4 bases, and the junction held 3 bases outside the gene matches. CDR3 size: 16 residues. Germline values: CDR1 SEHNR, CDR2 FQNEAQ (reference sequence). The CDR3 region has the DNA TGTGCCAGCAGCTCGGGACTAGCGGGAGGGGGAGAGACCCAGTACTTC. Protein product: CASSSGLAGGGETQYF.

V and J are TRBV5-6 and TRBJ1-2; tentatively, D is TRBD1 (6 bases). Germline CDR1 reads SGHDT; CDR2 reads YYEEEE. The CDR3 length is 16 residues. Trimming stripped 0 bases from V and 3 bases from J, with 15 bases between. Written as DNA, the CDR3 is TGTGCCAGCAGCTTGGAAGGGGACGACAGGTACTATGGCTACACCTTC. Translated: CASSLEGDDRYYGYTF.

The V call is TRBV7-9, the J call TRBJ1-1; D not certain. CDR1 is SEHNR and CDR2 is FQNEAQ in the germline V gene (reference sequence). This CDR3 is 14 amino acids long. The V end was cut by 5 bases, the J end by 0 bases, with 10 bases between. The chain's CDR3 is CASSLPGMNTEAFF. CDR3 DNA: TGTGCCAGCAGCCTACCGGGGATGAACACTGAAGCTTTCTTT. Full variable domain (missing parts from reference TRBV7-9 and TRBJ1-1): DTGVSQNPRHKITKRGQNVTFRCDPISEHNRLYWYRQTLGQGPEFLTYFQNEAQLEKSRLLSDRFSAERPKGSFSTLEIQRTEQGDSAMYLCASSLPGMNTEAFFGQGTRLTVV.

CDR3 residues: CASSAGTSGDNEQFF. The CDR3 bases are TGTGCCAGCAGTGCCGGGACTAGCGGCGACAATGAGCAGTTCTTC. V usage is TRBV6-4 and J usage is TRBJ2-1, with 11 bases identical to TRBD2. Trimming cost V 4 bases and J 5 bases; bases outside gene matches: 4. The CDR3 is 15 residues long. Per the germline V gene, CDR1 is MRHNA and CDR2 is SNTAGT.

In its sample, this clone was seen a few times. The chain employs TRBV5-6 and TRBJ2-2; D remains ambiguous. From germline, CDR1 is SGHDT and CDR2 YYEEEE. Trimming left V 2 bases short and J 1 base short, with 3 bases between. CDR3 size: 13 residues. CDR3 in DNA: TGTGCCAGCAGCTTTATGAACACCGGGGAGCTGTTTTTT. Amino acids: CASSFMNTGELFF.

The CDR3 DNA reads TGTGCCAGCAGCCAAGAGCGGACAGGGTCCTATAATTCACCCCTCCACTTT. Its translation is CASSQERTGSYNSPLHF. The V gene is TRBV4-2, the J gene TRBJ1-6; 8 positions agree with TRBD1. The CDR3 spans 17 residues. The J segment lost 1 base and the V segment lost 0 bases, leaving 2 bases of the junction unmatched. The V gene's germline CDR1 is LGHNA and CDR2 YNFKEQ.

The table lists this clone with a count of one. One end of the junction is discordant with germline, which a read error may explain. Other nucleotide sequences in the sample specify the same CDR3. The chain is built from TRBV27 and TRBJ2-4; 8 bases are shared with TRBD1. CDR3 length: 17 amino acids. The germline V gene encodes CDR1 MNHEY and CDR2 SMNVEV (reference sequence). CDR3 sequence reads: CASSSQLGQGAKNIQYF. The CDR3 DNA reads TGTGCCAGCAGTTCCCAACTAGGTCAGGGGGCCAAAAACATTCAGTATTTC.

The genes are TRBV27 and TRBJ2-3; D gene ambiguous. Germline CDR1 MNHEY, CDR2 SMNVEV (reference sequence). The V end lost 8 bases, the J end lost 1 base, and 10 bases lay between the germline ends. The CDR3 totals 13 residues. The CDR3 DNA sequence: TGTGCCAGCCTGGCTTACGGCACAGATACGCAGTATTTT. As protein: CASLAYGTDTQYF.